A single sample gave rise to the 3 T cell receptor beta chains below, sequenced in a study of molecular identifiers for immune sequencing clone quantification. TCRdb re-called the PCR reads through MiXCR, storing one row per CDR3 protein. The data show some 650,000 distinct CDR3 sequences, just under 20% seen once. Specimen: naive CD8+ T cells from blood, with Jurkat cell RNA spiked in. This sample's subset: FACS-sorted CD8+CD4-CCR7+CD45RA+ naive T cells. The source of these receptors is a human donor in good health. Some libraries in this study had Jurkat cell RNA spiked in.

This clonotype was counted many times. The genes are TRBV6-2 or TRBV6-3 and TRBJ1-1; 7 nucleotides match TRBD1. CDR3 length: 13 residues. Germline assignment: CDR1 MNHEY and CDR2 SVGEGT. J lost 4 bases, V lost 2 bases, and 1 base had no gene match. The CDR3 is CASSYNRGTEAFF. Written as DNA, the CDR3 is TGTGCCAGCAGTTACAACAGGGGCACTGAAGCTTTCTTT.

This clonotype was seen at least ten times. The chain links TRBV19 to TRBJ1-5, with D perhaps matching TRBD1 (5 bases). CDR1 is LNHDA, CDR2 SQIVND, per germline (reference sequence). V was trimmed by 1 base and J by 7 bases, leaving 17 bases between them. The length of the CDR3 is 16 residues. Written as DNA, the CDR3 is TGTGCCAGTAGTATAGTTACAAGGGGTTTGGGACAGCCCCAGCATTTT. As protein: CASSIVTRGLGQPQHF.

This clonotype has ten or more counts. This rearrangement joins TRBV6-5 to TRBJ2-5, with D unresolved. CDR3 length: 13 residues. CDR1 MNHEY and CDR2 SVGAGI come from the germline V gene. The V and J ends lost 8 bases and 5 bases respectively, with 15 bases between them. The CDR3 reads CASLPAGMETQYF. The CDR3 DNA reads TGTGCCAGCCTTCCTGCTGGAATGGAGACCCAGTACTTC.